The sequence of this TCR beta chain was determined in a study of CD8+ T cells in alopecia areata. V was clipped by 0 bases and J by 4 bases, with 19 bases between them. Germline V gene data show CDR1 as SGHDN and CDR2 as FVKESK. The CDR3 runs to 17 residues. As to treatment: oral pan-JAK inhibitor, 5-10 mg twice daily. Investigators isolated RNA and reverse transcribed it into cDNA to act as the sequencing template. The table came from immunoSEQ multiplex PCR; TCRdb's copy has only in-frame clones and leaves some out. The data contain roughly 100,000 clones, 85% to 90% of them singletons. V usage is TRBV14 and J usage is TRBJ2-7; D is possibly TRBD1 (5 bases). The sequencing here drew on CD8+ T cells sorted from blood, taken at approximately week 31, from a patient treated with tofacitinib. The TCR was taken from a human donor with alopecia areata. The CDR3 region is CASSQDALRQKTYEQYF. CDR3 bases: TGTGCCAGCAGCCAAGATGCCTTGAGACAGAAAACTTACGAGCAGTACTTC.